These T cell receptor beta chains were read from a single sample in a study of cytomegalovirus exposure and HLA in healthy donors. Clones were read by immunoSEQ multiplex PCR, and TCRdb kept only the in-frame ones, dropping some. The data contain tens of thousands of clones, under 85% of them singletons. The material sequenced was PBMCs. Receptor source: a woman aged 40 to 49 in good health and CMV-seronegative. CDR3s include the opening cysteine and the closing phenylalanine or tryptophan. The order of the fields is V gene, J gene, clone size, D gene, CDR3 DNA, CDR3 protein. D genes are given only for firm matches. A row's size may be missing; if present it is once, few, many or a size class.

V gene: TRBV7-9; J gene: TRBJ2-3; clone size: once; D gene: TRBD1; CDR3 DNA: TGTGCCAGCAGCTCCGTCAGGGGGCGGTCAGATACGCAGTATTTT; CDR3 protein: CASSSVRGRSDTQYF
V gene: TRBV9; J gene: TRBJ1-1; clone size: .; D gene: TRBD1; CDR3 DNA: TGTGCCAGCAGCGTAGTGTCACCCGGACAGGTCCAGAACACTGAAGCTTTCTTT; CDR3 protein: CASSVVSPGQVQNTEAFF
V gene: TRBV10-2; J gene: TRBJ1-3; clone size: .; D gene: TRBD1; CDR3 DNA: TGCGCCAGCAGGGGCCCGGGACAGGGAAGAAACACCATATATTTT; CDR3 protein: CASRGPGQGRNTIYF
V gene: TRBV11-3; J gene: TRBJ2-1; clone size: .; D gene: .; CDR3 DNA: TGTGCCAGCAGCACAACGGTCGGGGAAGATAGGAATGAGCAGTTCTTC; CDR3 protein: CASSTTVGEDRNEQFF
V gene: TRBV14; J gene: TRBJ2-7; clone size: .; D gene: TRBD2; CDR3 DNA: TGTGCCAGCAGCCACGGACTAGCGGGAGGGCCTAGAAACTTC; CDR3 protein: CASSHGLAGGPRNF
V gene: TRBV7-9; J gene: TRBJ1-2; clone size: .; D gene: TRBD1; CDR3 DNA: TGTGCCAGCAGCCCGGACAGGGCAGGCTACACCTTC; CDR3 protein: CASSPDRAGYTF
V gene: TRBV15; J gene: TRBJ1-1; clone size: .; D gene: TRBD1; CDR3 DNA: TGTGCCACCAGCCTACCGGGACAGGCTCAGAGCGACACTGAAGCTTTCTTT; CDR3 protein: CATSLPGQAQSDTEAFF
V gene: TRBV19; J gene: TRBJ2-5; clone size: .; D gene: TRBD1; CDR3 DNA: TGTGCCAGTAGTATGGACAGGGGACCTCAGGAGACCCAGTACTTC; CDR3 protein: CASSMDRGPQETQYF
V gene: TRBV6-1; J gene: TRBJ2-1; clone size: .; D gene: TRBD1; CDR3 DNA: TGTGCCAGCAGTGTCCCCGGGGGGACAGGGAAGGATGAGCAGTTCTTC; CDR3 protein: CASSVPGGTGKDEQFF
V gene: TRBV6-1; J gene: TRBJ2-1; clone size: .; D gene: TRBD2; CDR3 DNA: TGTGCCAGCAGCTGGACTAGTTTGTTCAATGAGCAGTTCTTC; CDR3 protein: CASSWTSLFNEQFF
V gene: TRBV7-2; J gene: TRBJ1-4; clone size: .; D gene: .; CDR3 DNA: TGTGCCAGCAGCTTAAGCCGACAGCGAAGCAATGAAAAACTGTTTTTT; CDR3 protein: CASSLSRQRSNEKLFF
V gene: TRBV7-2; J gene: TRBJ2-7; clone size: .; D gene: TRBD1; CDR3 DNA: TGTGCCAGCAGCTTAAGGGACAGTCCCTACGAGCAGTACTTC; CDR3 protein: CASSLRDSPYEQYF
V gene: TRBV11-3; J gene: TRBJ1-5; clone size: few; D gene: TRBD1; CDR3 DNA: TGTGCCAGCAGCTTAGATGACAGGGGGCCGTATCAGCCCCAGCATTTT; CDR3 protein: CASSLDDRGPYQPQHF
V gene: TRBV4-2; J gene: TRBJ2-3; clone size: .; D gene: TRBD1; CDR3 DNA: TGTGCCAGCTCCACCGGGACAGATCACACAGATACGCAGTATTTT; CDR3 protein: CASSTGTDHTDTQYF
V gene: TRBV5-4; J gene: TRBJ2-5; clone size: .; D gene: TRBD2; CDR3 DNA: TGTGCCAGCAGCTTGGATGGACTAGCATCCAGGGGAGAGACCCAGTACTTC; CDR3 protein: CASSLDGLASRGETQYF
V gene: TRBV5-1; J gene: TRBJ1-2; clone size: .; D gene: .; CDR3 DNA: TGCGCCAGCAGCTTGCGGGGGGATGGCTACACCTTC; CDR3 protein: CASSLRGDGYTF
V gene: TRBV5-4; J gene: TRBJ2-7; clone size: .; D gene: TRBD2; CDR3 DNA: TGTGCCAGCAGCAGAGGGACTAGCGACTCCTACGAGCAGTACTTC; CDR3 protein: CASSRGTSDSYEQYF
V gene: TRBV28; J gene: TRBJ2-7; clone size: .; D gene: .; CDR3 DNA: TGTGCCAGCAGTTCCCCCTGGACGGGGTCTTTCTACGAGCAGTACTTC; CDR3 protein: CASSSPWTGSFYEQYF
V gene: TRBV19; J gene: TRBJ1-1; clone size: .; D gene: .; CDR3 DNA: TGTGCCAGTAGTGAGGCGGGGAGAGTCACTGAAGCTTTCTTT; CDR3 protein: CASSEAGRVTEAFF
V gene: TRBV6-1; J gene: TRBJ1-1; clone size: .; D gene: .; CDR3 DNA: TGTGCCAGCAGTCGACAAGAAAACACTGAAGCTTTCTTT; CDR3 protein: CASSRQENTEAFF
V gene: TRBV5-1; J gene: TRBJ2-1; clone size: .; D gene: TRBD2; CDR3 DNA: TGCGCCAGCAGCCTGCTACTAGCGGGGGGACAGGGTGAGCAGTTCTTC; CDR3 protein: CASSLLLAGGQGEQFF
V gene: TRBV29-1; J gene: TRBJ2-1; clone size: once; D gene: .; CDR3 DNA: TGCAGCGTTGGAGGCTACAATGAGCAGTTCTTC; CDR3 protein: CSVGGYNEQFF
V gene: TRBV4-3; J gene: TRBJ2-6; clone size: .; D gene: TRBD1; CDR3 DNA: TGCGCCAGCAGCCAAGAAGGGGGCCGGGGTGGGGCCAACGTCCTGACTTTC; CDR3 protein: CASSQEGGRGGANVLTF
V gene: TRBV19; J gene: TRBJ2-5; clone size: .; D gene: .; CDR3 DNA: TGTGCCACCCATTCGGAGGGGCGTGAGGGAGAGACCCAGTACTTC; CDR3 protein: CATHSEGREGETQYF
V gene: TRBV29-1; J gene: TRBJ1-3; clone size: .; D gene: TRBD1; CDR3 DNA: TGCAGCGTTGACGCAGGACAGGGGGGTTCTGGAAACACCATATATTTT; CDR3 protein: CSVDAGQGGSGNTIYF
V gene: TRBV6-5; J gene: TRBJ1-4; clone size: .; D gene: TRBD1; CDR3 DNA: TGTGCCAGCACCACAGGACAGGGAGGAAAACTGTTTTTT; CDR3 protein: CASTTGQGGKLFF
V gene: TRBV18; J gene: TRBJ2-3; clone size: .; D gene: .; CDR3 DNA: TGTGCCAGCTCACCCGTCGGACAGCCTACGCAGTATTTT; CDR3 protein: CASSPVGQPTQYF
V gene: TRBV7-2; J gene: TRBJ2-3; clone size: .; D gene: .; CDR3 DNA: TGTGCCAGCAGGGGCAACACAGATACGCAGTATTTT; CDR3 protein: CASRGNTDTQYF
V gene: TRBV6-5; J gene: TRBJ2-1; clone size: few; D gene: .; CDR3 DNA: TGTGCCAGCAGGGAGTACAATGAGCAGTTCTTC; CDR3 protein: CASREYNEQFF
V gene: TRBV28; J gene: TRBJ1-3; clone size: few; D gene: .; CDR3 DNA: TGTGCCAGCAGTTTTGCCTGGGGGGGTGGTGGAAACACCATATATTTT; CDR3 protein: CASSFAWGGGGNTIYF
V gene: TRBV27; J gene: TRBJ2-7; clone size: .; D gene: TRBD1; CDR3 DNA: TGTGCCAGCAGCATGACAGGGCTAAGCTCCTACGAGCAGTACTTC; CDR3 protein: CASSMTGLSSYEQYF
V gene: TRBV9; J gene: TRBJ2-1; clone size: .; D gene: TRBD2; CDR3 DNA: TGTGCCAGCAGCGCGGGGGGGAGTAGTCATAATGAGCAGTTCTTC; CDR3 protein: CASSAGGSSHNEQFF
V gene: TRBV5-1; J gene: TRBJ1-1; clone size: .; D gene: .; CDR3 DNA: TGCGCCAGCAGCTGGGCCCGAGGGACTGAAGCTTTCTTT; CDR3 protein: CASSWARGTEAFF
V gene: TRBV7-2; J gene: TRBJ2-5; clone size: few; D gene: .; CDR3 DNA: TGTGCCAGCAGCTTATACAGGAACCCCCTAGAGACCCAGTACTTC; CDR3 protein: CASSLYRNPLETQYF
V gene: TRBV7-2; J gene: TRBJ2-1; clone size: .; D gene: .; CDR3 DNA: TGTGCCAGCACCGAGGCCCTTAATGAGCAGTTCTTC; CDR3 protein: CASTEALNEQFF
V gene: TRBV7-2; J gene: TRBJ2-3; clone size: .; D gene: TRBD2; CDR3 DNA: TGTGCCAGCAGCCGACGGACTAGCGGGAGAACGGATACGCAGTATTTT; CDR3 protein: CASSRRTSGRTDTQYF
V gene: TRBV9; J gene: TRBJ1-4; clone size: .; D gene: TRBD1; CDR3 DNA: TGTGCCAGCAGCCCCGGACAGGGTGGTTGGAGTAATGAAAAACTGTTTTTT; CDR3 protein: CASSPGQGGWSNEKLFF
V gene: TRBV6-1; J gene: TRBJ2-1; clone size: many; D gene: .; CDR3 DNA: TGTGCCAGCGGGGCGGGATTAGAGCAGTTCTTC; CDR3 protein: CASGAGLEQFF
V gene: TRBV5-3; J gene: TRBJ2-1; clone size: .; D gene: TRBD1; CDR3 DNA: TGTGCCAGAAGCCCTAGTACCTCCGGGACAGGCGACACCAATGAGCAGTTCTTC; CDR3 protein: CARSPSTSGTGDTNEQFF
V gene: TRBV6-6; J gene: TRBJ2-2; clone size: .; D gene: TRBD1; CDR3 DNA: TGTGCCAGCAGTAGGCCGGGACAGGGGAACACCGGGGAGCTGTTTTTT; CDR3 protein: CASSRPGQGNTGELFF
V gene: TRBV5-1; J gene: TRBJ1-1; clone size: .; D gene: TRBD1; CDR3 DNA: TGCGCCAGCAGCGCCGATAAGGGACAGCTTAACACTGAAGCTTTCTTT; CDR3 protein: CASSADKGQLNTEAFF
V gene: TRBV19; J gene: TRBJ2-1; clone size: .; D gene: TRBD2; CDR3 DNA: TGTGCCAGTAGTTTCCATGGACTAGCGGGAGACAGGTACAATGAGCAGTTCTTC; CDR3 protein: CASSFHGLAGDRYNEQFF